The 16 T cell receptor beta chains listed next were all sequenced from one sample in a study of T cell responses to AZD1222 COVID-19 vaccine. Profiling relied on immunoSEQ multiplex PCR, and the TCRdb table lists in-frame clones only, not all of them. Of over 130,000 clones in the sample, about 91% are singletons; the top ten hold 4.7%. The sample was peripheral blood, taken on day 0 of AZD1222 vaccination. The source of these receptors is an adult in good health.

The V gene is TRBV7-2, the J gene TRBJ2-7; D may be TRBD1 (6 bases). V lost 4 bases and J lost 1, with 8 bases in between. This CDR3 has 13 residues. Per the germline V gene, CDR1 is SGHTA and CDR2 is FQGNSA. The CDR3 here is CASSSGQSYEQYF. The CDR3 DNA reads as TGTGCCAGCAGCTCCGGACAGTCCTACGAGCAGTACTTC. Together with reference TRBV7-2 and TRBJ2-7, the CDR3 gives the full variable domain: GAGVSQSPSNKVTEKGKDVELRCDPISGHTALYWYRQSLGQGLEFLIYFQGNSAPDKSGLPSDRFSAERTGGSVSTLTIQRTQQEDSAVYLCASSSGQSYEQYFGPGTRLTVT.

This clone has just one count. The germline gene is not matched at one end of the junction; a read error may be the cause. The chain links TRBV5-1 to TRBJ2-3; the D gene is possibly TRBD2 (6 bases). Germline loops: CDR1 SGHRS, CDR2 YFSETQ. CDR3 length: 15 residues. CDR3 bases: TGCGCCAGCAGCCCTCGCGAGGGAGGCACATATACGCAGTATTTT. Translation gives CASSPREGGTYTQYF. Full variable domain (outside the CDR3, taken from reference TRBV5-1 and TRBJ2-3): KAGVTQTPRYLIKTRGQQVTLSCSPISGHRSVSWYQQTPGQGLQFLFEYFSETQRNKGNFPGRFSGRQFSNSRSEMNVSTLELGDSALYLCASSPREGGTYTQYFGPGTRLTVL.

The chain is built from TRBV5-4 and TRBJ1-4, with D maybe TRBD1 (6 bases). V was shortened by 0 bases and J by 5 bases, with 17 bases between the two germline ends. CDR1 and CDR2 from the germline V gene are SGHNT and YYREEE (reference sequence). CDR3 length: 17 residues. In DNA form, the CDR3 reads TGTGCCAGCAGCTTGGTGGGGGCGGCTGGTTTCAATGAAAAACTGTTTTTT. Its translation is CASSLVGAAGFNEKLFF.

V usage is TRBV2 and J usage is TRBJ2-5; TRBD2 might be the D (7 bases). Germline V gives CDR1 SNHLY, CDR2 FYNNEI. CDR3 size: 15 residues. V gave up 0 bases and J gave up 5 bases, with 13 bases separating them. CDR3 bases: TGTGCCAGCAGTGAAGCGGGGGCAGCGGGGGAGACCCAGTACTTC. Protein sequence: CASSEAGAAGETQYF.

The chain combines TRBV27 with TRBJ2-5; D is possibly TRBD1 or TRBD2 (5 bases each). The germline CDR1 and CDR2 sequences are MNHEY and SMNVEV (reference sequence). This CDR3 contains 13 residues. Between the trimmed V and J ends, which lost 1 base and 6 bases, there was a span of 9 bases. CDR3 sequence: CASSLFWGKTQYF. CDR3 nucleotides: TGTGCCAGCAGTTTATTCTGGGGGAAGACCCAGTACTTC.

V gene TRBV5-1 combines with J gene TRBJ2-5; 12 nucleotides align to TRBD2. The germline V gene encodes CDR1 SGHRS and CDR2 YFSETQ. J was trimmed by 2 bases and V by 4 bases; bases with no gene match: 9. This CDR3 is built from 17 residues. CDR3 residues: CASSKSTSGGIQETQYF. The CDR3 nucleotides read TGCGCCAGCAGCAAATCGACTAGCGGGGGCATACAAGAGACCCAGTACTTC.

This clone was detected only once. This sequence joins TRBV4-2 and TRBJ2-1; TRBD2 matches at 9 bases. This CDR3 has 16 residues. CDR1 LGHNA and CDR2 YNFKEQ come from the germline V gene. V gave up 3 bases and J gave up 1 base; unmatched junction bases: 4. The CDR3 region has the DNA TGTGCCAGCAGCCAGGCAGCGGGGGGTTCCTACAATGAGCAGTTCTTC. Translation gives CASSQAAGGSYNEQFF.

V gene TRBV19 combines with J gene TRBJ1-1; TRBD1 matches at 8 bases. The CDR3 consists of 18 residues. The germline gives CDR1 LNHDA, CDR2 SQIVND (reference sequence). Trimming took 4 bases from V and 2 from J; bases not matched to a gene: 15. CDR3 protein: CASSTPPGTGGTNTEAFF. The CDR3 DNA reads TGTGCCAGTAGTACTCCCCCCGGGACAGGCGGAACCAACACTGAAGCTTTCTTT.

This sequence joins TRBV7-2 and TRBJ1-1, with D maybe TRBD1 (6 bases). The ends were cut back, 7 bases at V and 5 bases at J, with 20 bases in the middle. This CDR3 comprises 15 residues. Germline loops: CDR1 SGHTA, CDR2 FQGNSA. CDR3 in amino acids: CASNKQGREGTEAFF. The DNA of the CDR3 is TGTGCCAGCAACAAACAGGGTCGGGAGGGAACTGAAGCTTTCTTT.

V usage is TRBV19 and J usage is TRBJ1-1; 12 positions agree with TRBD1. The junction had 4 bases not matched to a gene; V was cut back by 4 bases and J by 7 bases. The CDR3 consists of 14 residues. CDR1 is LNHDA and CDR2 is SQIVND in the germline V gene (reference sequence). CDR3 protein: CASSKGTGGNEAFF. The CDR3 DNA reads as TGTGCCAGTAGTAAGGGGACAGGGGGCAATGAAGCTTTCTTT.

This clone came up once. As DNA, the CDR3 is TGTGCCAGCAGCTCAATAGCGGGGGCCATCACAGATACGCAGTATTTT. Its translation is CASSSIAGAITDTQYF. The chain combines TRBV7-9 with TRBJ2-3, with TRBD2 matching over 9 bases. Germline lookup yields CDR1 SEHNR and CDR2 FQNEAQ (reference sequence). With 4 bases clipped from V and 2 bases from J, the junction kept 7 bases outside the gene matches. The CDR3 has 16 amino acids.

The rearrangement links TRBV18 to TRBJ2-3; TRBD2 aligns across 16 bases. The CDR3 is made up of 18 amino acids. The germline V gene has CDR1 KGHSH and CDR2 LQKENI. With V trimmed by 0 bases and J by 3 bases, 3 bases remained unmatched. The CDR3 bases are TGTGCCAGCTCACCACCGGGACTAGCGGGAGGGCCAACAGATACGCAGTATTTT. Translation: CASSPPGLAGGPTDTQYF.

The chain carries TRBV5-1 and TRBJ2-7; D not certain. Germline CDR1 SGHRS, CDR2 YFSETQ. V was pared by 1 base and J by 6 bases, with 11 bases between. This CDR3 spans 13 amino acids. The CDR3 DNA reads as TGCGCCAGCAGCTTGAGGACCCCGGGCGAGCAGTACTTC. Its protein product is CASSLRTPGEQYF.

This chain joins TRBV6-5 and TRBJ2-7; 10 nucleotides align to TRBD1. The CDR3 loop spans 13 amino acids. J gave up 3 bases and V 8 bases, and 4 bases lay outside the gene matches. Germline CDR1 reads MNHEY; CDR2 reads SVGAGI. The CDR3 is CASRDRGLYEQYF. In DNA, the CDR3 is TGTGCCAGCCGGGACAGGGGACTCTACGAGCAGTACTTC.

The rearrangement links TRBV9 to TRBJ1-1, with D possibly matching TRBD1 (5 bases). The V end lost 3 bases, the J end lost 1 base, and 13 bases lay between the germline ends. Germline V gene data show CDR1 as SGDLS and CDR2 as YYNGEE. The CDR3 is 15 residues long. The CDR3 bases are TGTGCCAGCAGCGCGGGAGGGGTCCCGAACACTGAAGCTTTCTTT. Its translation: CASSAGGVPNTEAFF.

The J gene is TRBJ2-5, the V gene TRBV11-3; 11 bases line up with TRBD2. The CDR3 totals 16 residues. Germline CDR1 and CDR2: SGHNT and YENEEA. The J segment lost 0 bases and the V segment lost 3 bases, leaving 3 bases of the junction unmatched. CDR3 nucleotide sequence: TGTGCCAGCAGCTTTGGTAGCGGGGGGGACCAAGAGACCCAGTACTTC. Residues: CASSFGSGGDQETQYF.